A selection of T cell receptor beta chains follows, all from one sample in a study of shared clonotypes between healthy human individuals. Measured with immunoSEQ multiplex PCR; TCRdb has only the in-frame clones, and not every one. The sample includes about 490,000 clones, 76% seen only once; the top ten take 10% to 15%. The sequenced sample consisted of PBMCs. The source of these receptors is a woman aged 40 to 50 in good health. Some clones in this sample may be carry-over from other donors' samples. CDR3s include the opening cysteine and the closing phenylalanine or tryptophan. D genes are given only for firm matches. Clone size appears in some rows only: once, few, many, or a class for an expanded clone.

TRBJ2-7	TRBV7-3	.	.	TGTGCCAGCAGCCCTCCGCGACAGGGCGGGCGAGGAGGGCCCCTCTACGAGCAGTACTTC	CASSPPRQGGRGGPLYEQYF
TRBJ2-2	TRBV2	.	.	TGTGCCAGCAGTCTTTTGGCGGGACCCACCGGGGAGCTGTTTTTT	CASSLLAGPTGELFF
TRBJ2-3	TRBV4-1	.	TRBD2	TGCGCCAGCAGCCTGGGGACTAGCGGGCGTAGCACAGATACGCAGTATTTT	CASSLGTSGRSTDTQYF
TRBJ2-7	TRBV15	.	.	TGTGCCACCAGCAGAGACAGGGGCTACGAGCAGTACTTC	CATSRDRGYEQYF
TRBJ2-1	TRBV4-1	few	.	TGCGCCAGCAGGTCGGGGGAGACCTACAATGAGCAGTTCTTC	CASRSGETYNEQFF
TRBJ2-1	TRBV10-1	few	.	TGCGCCAGCAGTGAGGACATCTCCTACAATGAGCAGTTCTTC	CASSEDISYNEQFF
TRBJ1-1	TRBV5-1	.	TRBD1	TGCGCCAGCAGGTCGACAGGGTTGATCACTGAAGCTTTCTTT	CASRSTGLITEAFF
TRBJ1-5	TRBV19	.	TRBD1	TGTGCCAGTAGGTACAGGGGGTCCAATCAGCCCCAGCATTTT	CASRYRGSNQPQHF
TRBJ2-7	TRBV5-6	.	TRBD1	TGTGCCAGCAGCTGGGGGACAGGGGCCTCCTACGAGCAGTACTTC	CASSWGTGASYEQYF
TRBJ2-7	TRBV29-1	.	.	TGCAGCGTGAAAAGTCGGGGTATAGTCTACGAGCAGTACTTC	CSVKSRGIVYEQYF
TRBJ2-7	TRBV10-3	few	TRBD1	TGTGCCATCAGTGAGTATCCGGGACAGGGCTACGAGCAGTACTTC	CAISEYPGQGYEQYF
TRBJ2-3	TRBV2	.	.	TGTGCCAGCAGTCGGGCCTATGCCCTCCCGCCGGATACGCAGTATTTT	CASSRAYALPPDTQYF
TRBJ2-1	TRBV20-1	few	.	TGCAGTGCTATCAGGGCAGGTGAGCAGTTCTTC	CSAIRAGEQFF
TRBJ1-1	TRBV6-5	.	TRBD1	TGTGCCAGCAGTTACAACAGGGGGGGCACTGAAGCTTTCTTT	CASSYNRGGTEAFF
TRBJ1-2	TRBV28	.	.	TGTGCCAGCAGGCCCGGGGGCGGGCGGTTACCGAATGGCTACACCTTC	CASRPGGGRLPNGYTF
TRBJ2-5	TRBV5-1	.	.	TGCGCCAGCAGTTACTCAGCGAGTCAAGAGACCCAGTACTTC	CASSYSASQETQYF
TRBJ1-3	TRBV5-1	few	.	TGCGCCAGCAGCTCCCAGGGACCTAAGGACACCATATATTTT	CASSSQGPKDTIYF
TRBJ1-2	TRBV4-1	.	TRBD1	TGCGCCAGCAGCCAAGCGGGACAGGGGGCGTTTGGCTACACCTTC	CASSQAGQGAFGYTF
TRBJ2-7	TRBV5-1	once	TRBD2	TGCGCCAGCAGCTTGGGCGCGGGAGGGAATGAGCAGTACTTC	CASSLGAGGNEQYF
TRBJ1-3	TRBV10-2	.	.	TGCGCCAGCTTGCCGGGGGTACGACACACCATATATTTT	CASLPGVRHTIYF
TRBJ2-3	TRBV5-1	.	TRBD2	TGCGCCAGCAGCTCGAACCGGGCGGGGGAGCAGTATTTT	CASSSNRAGEQYF
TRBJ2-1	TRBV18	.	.	TGTGCCAGCTCGGTCCACAATGAGCAGTTCTTC	CASSVHNEQFF
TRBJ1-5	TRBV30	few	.	TGTGCCTGGAGTGTTCTGGCAAGCAATCAGCCCCAGCATTTT	CAWSVLASNQPQHF
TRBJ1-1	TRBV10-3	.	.	TGTGCCATATTAGCGGACACTGAAGCTTTCTTT	CAILADTEAFF
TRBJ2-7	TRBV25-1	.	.	TGTGCCAGCAGTGAGTTTCACCGAGACAGAGACTACGAGCAGTACTTC	CASSEFHRDRDYEQYF
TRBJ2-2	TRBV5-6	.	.	TGTGCCAGCAGCTTGGCCAGGATAAGTAGGAACACCGGGGAGCTGTTTTTT	CASSLARISRNTGELFF
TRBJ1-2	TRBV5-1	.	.	TGCGCCAGCAGCTTGGTTCGCCGGGGCTATGGCTACACCTTC	CASSLVRRGYGYTF
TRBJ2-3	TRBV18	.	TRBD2	TGTGCCAGCTCACCACGAACTAGCGGGAGCACAGATACGCAGTATTTT	CASSPRTSGSTDTQYF
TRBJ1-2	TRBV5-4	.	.	TGTGCCAGCAGCTCCGGAATGACGGGAGAGGCTGGCTACACCTTC	CASSSGMTGEAGYTF
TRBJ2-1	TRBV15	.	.	TGTGCCACCAGCAGAGAAGTAATAGCGGAGACTTTCTACAATGAGCAGTTCTTC	CATSREVIAETFYNEQFF
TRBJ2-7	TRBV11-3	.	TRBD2	TGTGCCAGCAGCTCCGGGAGGGCCATGGGAGAGCAGTACTTC	CASSSGRAMGEQYF
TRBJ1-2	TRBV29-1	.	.	TGCAGCGTCGCGACAGGATCCTATGGCTACACCTTC	CSVATGSYGYTF
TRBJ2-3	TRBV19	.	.	TGTGCCAGTAGTAATAGTCATTTGGGGGGCGACCAGATCTACGGATCTAGCACAGATACGCAGTATTTT	CASSNSHLGGDQIYGSSTDTQYF
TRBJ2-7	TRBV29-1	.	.	TGCAGCGTCGAAGGGGGGCCCGAGGGCGAGCAGTACTTC	CSVEGGPEGEQYF
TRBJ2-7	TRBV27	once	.	TGTGCCAGCTCCTCCTTGGGACCCTCTTACGAGCAGTACTTC	CASSSLGPSYEQYF
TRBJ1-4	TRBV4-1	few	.	TGCGCCAGCAGCCAAGGGGTAGAGGGTGCAACTAATGAAAAACTGTTTTTT	CASSQGVEGATNEKLFF
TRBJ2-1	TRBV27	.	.	TGTGCCAGCAGTTTAGAGCAGGGAAGGGATGAGCAGTTCTTC	CASSLEQGRDEQFF
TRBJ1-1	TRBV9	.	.	TGTGCCAGCAGCGAGGGCGGCTTGAACACTGAAGCTTTCTTT	CASSEGGLNTEAFF
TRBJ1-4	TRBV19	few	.	TGTGCCAGTAGTATCGGCCGGTCTAATGAAAAACTGTTTTTT	CASSIGRSNEKLFF
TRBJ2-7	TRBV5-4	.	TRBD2	TGTGCCAGCAGCTTGGGGAGCCCTAGCGGGACCTACGAGCAGTACTTC	CASSLGSPSGTYEQYF
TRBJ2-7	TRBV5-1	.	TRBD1	TGCGCCAGCAGCCCGGGACAGGGCCTAGAGCAGTACTTC	CASSPGQGLEQYF
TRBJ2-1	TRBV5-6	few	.	TGTGCCAGCAGTTACACGGACGCCTACAATGAGCAGTTCTTC	CASSYTDAYNEQFF
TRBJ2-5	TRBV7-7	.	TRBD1	TGTGCTAGCAGCTTCGACAGGGAAGAGACCCAGTACTTC	CASSFDREETQYF
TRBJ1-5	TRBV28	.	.	TGTGCCAGCAGTTTGCGGCAGGTGGCTCAGCCCCAGCATTTT	CASSLRQVAQPQHF
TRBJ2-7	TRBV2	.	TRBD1	TGTGCCAGCAGTCGGGACAGGGGCAATTACGAGCAGTACTTC	CASSRDRGNYEQYF
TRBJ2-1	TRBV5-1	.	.	TGCGCCAGCAGCCTGACTGGAAGCAATGAGCAGTTCTTC	CASSLTGSNEQFF